This entry concerns a single T cell receptor beta chain. The data were produced by immunoSEQ multiplex PCR, yet TCRdb's version contains in-frame clones alone and is incomplete. The data show fewer than 16,000 clones, with around 80% seen just once and approximately 10% held by the top ten. V dropped 6 bases and J dropped 3; count of bases not matched to a gene: 5. The CDR3 extends over 14 amino acids. CDR1 and CDR2 from the germline V gene are KGHSH and LQKENI. The sample originates from a study of chemoradiotherapy in HPV16-positive cancers. This TCR was recovered from a human donor with HPV-associated anogenital cancer. The material was obtained from a patient who underwent chemoradiotherapy. The V and J genes are TRBV18 and TRBJ2-7, with 10 bases matching TRBD1. In DNA form, the CDR3 reads TGTGCCAGCTCGCCGACAGGGGGCAACTACGAGCAGTACTTC. It encodes CASSPTGGNYEQYF.